The sequence of this T cell receptor beta chain was determined in a study of cytomegalovirus exposure and HLA in healthy donors (TCRdb year 2017). With regard to the full study: According to an earlier analysis of around 600 of the donors, 150 million to 200 million T cells yielded over 90 million unique TCR beta sequences and less than 300 Gb of sequence data. All discovery cohort repertoires had been generated on a single sequencing platform. The genetic ancestry cluster associated with self-reported Caucasian donors included approximately 85% of the approximately 400 genotyped donors. The study aimed to test whether signatures of past pathogen exposure could be identified by cataloging public T cell receptors. Among about 370 genotyped donors of the cohort, an average of around 250,000 unique TCR beta nucleotide sequences was sequenced per donor, of which approximately 19% were non-productive. Typing coverage varied by locus: 629-630 donors for A, B, C, DRB1 and DQB1; more than 500 for DQA1; more than 600 for DPA1; about 450 for DPB1. The study used immunosequencing to profile the T cell repertoires of approximately 640 subjects and linked those repertoires to cytomegalovirus serostatus. Four to six DR-DQ haplotypes were handled as single units for association and clustering, since linkage in the cohort was strong. A later analysis re-analyzed previously published TCR beta repertoires from hundreds of donors and added high-resolution HLA genotyping to study TCR occurrence patterns. A later genetic analysis took genome-wide SNP genotypes for about 55% of the 666 donors and used that subset as a discovery cohort. Donor age, sex, ethnicity and CMV serostatus were collected together with the repertoire data. Rather than drawing on any new phenotypic data, the later analysis identified candidate immune exposures from TCR beta sequences and the way those sequences occurred across donors. Approximately 300 gigabases of sequencing data and approximately 85 million unique TCR sequences were included in an early release covering about 600 HLA-typed donors. A separate validation cohort of some 130 different subjects was used in addition to the approximately 700-subject first cohort. An earlier analysis of fewer than 750 of the donors used high-throughput TCR beta sequencing to judge whether each TCR beta V gene segment behaved as functional or pseudogenic. HLA typing included class I and class II loci at four-digit resolution. To predict cytomegalovirus infection status, the study brought together high-throughput TCR immunosequencing, statistical association of individual TCRs with disease status, and machine learning. On the study overall, not on this receptor specifically: A cluster of highly shared sequence variants was judged likely to represent a technical artifact of the sequencing pipeline. CMV serostatus was the only immune exposure information available for the cohort. The earlier analysis of almost 600 of the donors excluded 15 to 20 rarely observed V segments, including chromosome 9 orphons, because counts were too low. Broadly in line with IMGT annotations, most TCR beta V segments showed up in productive rearrangements about 87% or about 30% of the time in an earlier analysis of some 590 of the donors. The cohort was sequenced for TCR beta chains only, and without alpha or paired-chain data the features that could be detected were limited. Because HLA typing was unavailable for some donors at each locus, only the typed subset was used in association tests. In a later analysis, most CMV-associated TCR beta chains were found to appear HLA-restricted, with HLA associations seemingly driven largely by CMV exposure. Linkage disequilibrium might explain the correlated functional status among segregating V segments, but an unknown experimental factor could not be ruled out. The authors suggested that the approach could potentially be generalized to other disease states and immunological phenotypes. An association between a missense DCLRE1C variant and V-gene and J-gene trimming of TCR beta chains was found in a later genetic analysis and replicated in an independent cohort. A total of 164 TCR beta chains were listed by the study as associated with cytomegalovirus. Because the 87-base-pair reads could not distinguish some IMGT-functional V segments, including TRBV6-2 and TRBV6-3, those segments were excluded. A later analysis reported that several top co-occurrence clusters appeared linked to parvovirus B19, influenza, CMV and Epstein-Barr virus. Compared with the roughly 670-donor mean, donors in an Asian-associated ancestry cluster had fewer N-insertions in productive TCRs, according to a later genetic analysis. In vitro tests confirmed that three of the cytomegalovirus-associated TCR beta chains recognize cytomegalovirus antigens. Most TCR sequences were observed very rarely across donors, whereas some public TCRs were present in many individuals. In a later analysis, TCR association rates were found to vary across HLA loci, with the most associated TCRs seen for DRB1 alleles and the fewest for HLA-C alleles. Assigning TCR associations to individual alleles was difficult when HLA alleles, especially DR and DQ, strongly co-occurred. At a false discovery rate of 0.05, a later analysis linked some 18,000 TCR beta sequences to specific HLA alleles. A further reported finding was that TCR beta sequences accurately predicted the HLA-A and HLA-B alleles for most subjects in the first cohort. Cytomegalovirus status was reported to be diagnosed by the classifier with high specificity and sensitivity in both the original and validation cohorts. Compared with equally common non-associated chains, HLA-associated TCR beta chains in a later analysis were more clonally expanded and had lower generation probabilities. Sequencing depth was assumed to be roughly uniform across donors in the presence/absence analyses, though that assumption may not hold.

The cohort consisted of more than 650 healthy bone marrow donors. Cohort members were all nominally healthy when sampled, although unrecorded immune exposures were likely present. The donor tested CMV seronegative, placing the donor among the approximately 400 seronegative members of the cohort. A peripheral blood sample was collected from each donor, and TCR beta sequencing was performed on peripheral blood mononuclear cells. Genomic DNA extraction from the blood cell samples was performed with the Qiagen DNeasy Blood Extraction Kit. The library came from the immunoSEQ multiplex PCR assay. The multiplex PCR relied on a mix of 60 forward primers for TCR Vbeta segments and 13 reverse primers for TCR Jbeta segments. The CDR3 region of rearranged TCR beta genes was amplified from genomic DNA by a multiplex PCR assay. Amplified TCR beta libraries were sequenced as 87-base-pair reads on the Illumina HiSeq System. The paper's processing steps were these. A later analysis counted approximately 74 million unique TCR beta chains across the 550 to 750 repertoires, and some 11 million of these chains were shared by at least two donors. A nearest-neighbor algorithm error-corrected the raw reads and collapsed the reads into unique sequences, merging closely related sequences to remove PCR and sequencing errors. CDR3 sequences were aligned to IMGT reference sequences to assign V, D and J gene segments. Each retained sequence needed at least a six-nucleotide match to both a V gene segment and a J gene segment. A rearrangement was called productive if the CDR3 had no stop codons and remained in frame with V and J, and every other rearrangement was called non-productive. Following IMGT convention, CDR3 was defined as the stretch from the second conserved V-encoded cysteine up to the conserved J-encoded phenylalanine. The earlier analysis of 500 to 600 of the donors excluded sequences that lacked an unambiguous match to a single V gene segment. An earlier analysis of approximately 590 of the donors called V segments functional above 56.7% productive rearrangements and segregating when the between-donor standard deviation exceeded 5%. To diagnose cytomegalovirus status from the catalog of TCR beta chain sequences, a statistical classification framework was built. A later analysis assigned V and J genes by comparing TCR nucleotide sequences with IMGT/GENE-DB human TR gene sequences. In a later analysis, CDR3 sequences and most-parsimonious VDJ recombination scenarios were assigned using the TCRdist pipeline. In a later analysis, each TCR beta chain was defined by its CDR3 amino acid sequence together with its V-gene family, and reads without a unique V-gene family were excluded. As a way to deal with suspected cross-contamination and a sequencing artifact, a later analysis dropped 450 to 600 nucleotide sequences that were highly shared and had low generation probability. A later analysis calculated a clonal expansion index for each public chain from normalized within-repertoire ranks of inferred template counts. In a later analysis, generation probabilities were computed with a VDJ recombination model fitted to out-of-frame rearrangements, and the resulting probabilities were checked against IGoR. In a later analysis, TCR-TCR, TCR-HLA and TCR-CMV co-occurrence was scored with hypergeometric tests, and a repertoire-size bias correction was applied to TCR pairs. A later analysis estimated false discovery rates by permuting HLA or CMV assignments 20 times. A later analysis grouped co-occurring TCRs with DBSCAN, adding TCRdist sequence similarity when clustering within HLA-allele-positive subsets. Repertoires with fewer than 30,000 or more than 120,000 public chains were left out of co-occurrence clustering, as were roughly five repertoires with anomalous nucleotide sharing. TCRdb's version of the immuneACCESS table is confined to in-frame rearrangements and falls short of the full clone set. An unresolved V gene accounts for under half of the shortfall where checked; the remainder is of unknown origin. V and J calls and clone size come straight from that table; D and trimming were deduced from the DNA. This specimen's table enumerates about 140,000 clones. About 2.2% of the sample is taken by the ten largest.

Points on this clone: Its antigen is currently not known.

The CDR3 starts with the cysteine, ends with the phenylalanine, and has 17 residues. This entry keeps only the CDR3 DNA: 51 bases, framed from base 1. Relative to germline, V is missing 3 bases and J is missing 5 bases, with 12 bases of the junction outside any gene match. CDR1 and CDR2, looked up from the germline V gene, are KGHSH and LQKENI. The chain employs TRBV18 and TRBJ2-2; 7 bases in between match TRBD1. Material for sequencing was PBMCs. The sequence was obtained from a woman under 30 in good health and CMV-seronegative. Here the CDR3 is given as CASSPDTSGTVTGELFF. In nucleotide form, the sequence is TGTGCCAGCTCACCTGATACTTCCGGGACAGTGACCGGGGAGCTGTTTTTT.